This T cell receptor beta chain was profiled in a study of blood T cell repertoires in COVID-19. Across the study: The United States, Italy and Spain supplied acute and convalescent COVID-19 samples.

This CDR3 has 12 residues. The ends were cut back, 6 bases at V and 2 bases at J, with 6 bases in the middle. Repertoires were generated with immunoSEQ multiplex PCR, while TCRdb's copy carries only in-frame clones and drops some. Here the sample spans approximately 300,000 clones, about 89% being singletons. This TCR was sampled from a man in his late teens or twenties who had recovered from COVID-19. The chain uses TRBV12-3 or TRBV12-4 and TRBJ2-3; D is uncertain. The sample comprised peripheral blood. In DNA form, the CDR3 reads TGTGCCAGCAGGTCTTCCACAGATACGCAGTATTTT. Amino acid sequence: CASRSSTDTQYF.